These 26 T cell receptor beta chains were all obtained from the same sample, sequenced in a study of immune evolution from preneoplasia to lung adenocarcinoma. Some clones are missing from TCRdb's copy, which holds only in-frame ones; the method was immunoSEQ multiplex PCR. The table lists around 15,000 clones, about 86% of them singletons. The sample taken for sequencing was FFPE invasive lung adenocarcinoma tissue. The source of these receptors is an older person with invasive lung adenocarcinoma.

The rearrangement links TRBV5-1 to TRBJ2-2; no clear D gene. Germline V gives CDR1 SGHRS, CDR2 YFSETQ. Trimming removed 4 bases at V and 5 bases at J, with 9 bases between. The CDR3 extends over 13 amino acids. CDR3 residues: CASSVQETGELFF. The DNA of the CDR3 is TGCGCCAGCAGCGTCCAAGAAACCGGGGAGCTGTTTTTT.

This chain uses TRBV7-9 with TRBJ2-7; TRBD2 matches at 7 bases. Germline CDR1 and CDR2: SEHNR and FQNEAQ (reference sequence). This CDR3 is 15 amino acids long. V shed 7 bases and J 2 bases; nucleotides not matched to a gene: 11. The CDR3 is CASTGEGTGAYEQYF. CDR3 nucleotide sequence: TGTGCCAGCACTGGGGAGGGTACGGGGGCCTACGAGCAGTACTTC.

V gene TRBV6-1 combines with J gene TRBJ1-1, with TRBD1 matching 7 bases. V gave up 5 bases and J gave up 3 bases; unmatched junction bases: 3. This CDR3 is 13 amino acids long. Germline CDR1 and CDR2: MNHNS and SASEGT. The DNA for the CDR3 is TGTGCCAGCAGTCTCGACAGGGACACTGAAGCTTTCTTT. Amino acids: CASSLDRDTEAFF.

The gene calls are TRBV10-2 and TRBJ2-5; 7 bases map to TRBD1. This CDR3 is built from 13 residues. Germline loops: CDR1 WSHSY, CDR2 SAAADI. The V and J ends lost 6 bases and 1 base, in that order; junction bases with no gene match: 2. The CDR3 DNA reads as TGCGCCAGCAGAGGACAGGCCCAAGAGACCCAGTACTTC. It yields the protein CASRGQAQETQYF.

The V call is TRBV6-5, the J call TRBJ2-5; D is perhaps TRBD1 (6 bases). Germline CDR1 reads MNHEY; CDR2 reads SVGAGI. Trimming stripped 7 bases from V and 5 bases from J, with 11 bases between. The CDR3 contains 12 residues. CDR3 sequence: CASKQGSETQYF. The DNA for the CDR3 is TGTGCCAGCAAACAGGGTTCCGAGACCCAGTACTTC.

This chain joins TRBV21-1 and TRBJ2-6; TRBD1, the table's D call, lacks a check against the DNA. TRBV21-1 corresponds to a pseudogene. The length of the CDR3 is 19 residues. The CDR3 region has the DNA TGTGCCAGCAGCAAACTAGGGCGAGGACAGGGATCCGGGGCCAACGTCCTGACTTTC. It encodes CASSKLGRGQGSGANVLTF.

This chain links TRBV2 with TRBJ2-5; tentative D call: TRBD1 (5 bases). V lost 6 bases and J lost 5, with 7 bases in between. CDR1 and CDR2 (germline): SNHLY, FYNNEI. The CDR3 length is 11 residues. Here the CDR3 reads CASRGVETQYF. The CDR3 DNA sequence: TGTGCCAGCAGAGGGGTGGAGACCCAGTACTTC.

Only one count was recorded for this clone. The chain uses TRBV27 and TRBJ1-1, with D maybe TRBD1 (5 bases). CDR3 size: 14 residues. V lost 7 bases to trimming and J lost 0 bases, with 12 bases between them. The germline gives CDR1 MNHEY, CDR2 SMNVEV (reference sequence). CDR3 protein: CASTTNRLNTEAFF. The CDR3, as DNA: TGTGCCAGCACTACAAACAGGTTGAACACTGAAGCTTTCTTT.

The chain joins TRBV20-1 to TRBJ1-2; D ambiguous. Germline lookup yields CDR1 DFQATT and CDR2 SNEGSKA (reference sequence). V was shortened by 7 bases and J by 8 bases, with 11 bases between the two germline ends. The CDR3 extends over 10 amino acids. CDR3 sequence (DNA): TGCAGTGGGCCTGGGCGCGGCTACACCTTC. Translated, it gives CSGPGRGYTF.

This clone has just one count. The chain joins TRBV18 to TRBJ2-1; D may correspond to TRBD1 or TRBD2 (5 bases each). Germline V lookup: CDR1 KGHSH, CDR2 LQKENI. The CDR3 consists of 15 residues. V gave up 6 bases and J gave up 1 base, with 13 bases separating them. CDR3 residues: CASSLGTQSYNEQFF. For the CDR3, the DNA is TGTGCCAGCTCCCTTGGGACGCAATCCTACAATGAGCAGTTCTTC.

This chain links TRBV7-9 with TRBJ1-1; tentative D call: TRBD1 (6 bases). The germline gives CDR1 SEHNR, CDR2 FQNEAQ (reference sequence). CDR3 length equals 15 residues. V was trimmed by 1 base and J by 0 bases, leaving 9 bases between them. The CDR3 DNA sequence: TGTGCCAGCAGCTTAGTGCGACAGGTGAACACTGAAGCTTTCTTT. Translating gives CASSLVRQVNTEAFF.

The J gene is TRBJ1-2, the V gene TRBV4-1; 10 bases align to TRBD1. The CDR3 runs 15 residues. Trimming cost V 1 base and J 7 bases; bases outside gene matches: 6. The germline V gene has CDR1 MGHRA and CDR2 YSYEKL. CDR3 in amino acids: CASSQARGQGVGYTF. The CDR3 DNA reads as TGCGCCAGCAGCCAAGCTCGCGGACAGGGGGTTGGCTACACCTTC.

The J gene is TRBJ2-7, the V gene TRBV20-1, with no clear D. This CDR3 has 10 residues. Germline loops: CDR1 DFQATT, CDR2 SNEGSKA (reference sequence). V was shortened by 6 bases and J by 6 bases, with 9 bases between the two germline ends. DNA of the CDR3: TGCAGTGCCAAAGCTCGCGAGCAGTACTTC. It encodes CSAKAREQYF.

The CDR3 nucleotides read TGTGCCAGCAGCTCGGGAGGCTCCTACAATGAGCAGTTCTTC. This gives the protein CASSSGGSYNEQFF. The chain combines TRBV11-3 with TRBJ2-1; TRBD2 matches at 7 bases. The CDR3 sequence is 14 residues long. CDR1 is SGHNT and CDR2 is YENEEA in the germline V gene. The V gene end was trimmed by 4 bases and the J gene end by 0 bases; junction bases not matched to a gene: 0.

This rearrangement joins TRBV27 to TRBJ1-5; D is perhaps TRBD1 (5 bases). Germline V gene sequence: CDR1 MNHEY, CDR2 SMNVEV (reference sequence). This CDR3 spans 16 amino acids. Trimming took off 4 bases at V and 1 base at J, with 14 bases between the two ends. CDR3 loop: CASSSYQGRSNQPQHF. Written as DNA, the CDR3 is TGTGCCAGCAGTTCGTATCAGGGTAGGAGCAATCAGCCCCAGCATTTT.

In nucleotides, the CDR3 is TGTGCCAGCAGACCGGGACAGGGAAATGAAAAACTGTTTTTT. Amino acids: CASRPGQGNEKLFF. The rearrangement links TRBV4-2 to TRBJ1-4; 9 bases match TRBD1. The germline V gene has CDR1 LGHNA and CDR2 YNFKEQ. CDR3 length: 14 amino acids. V shed 6 bases and J 5 bases; nucleotides not matched to a gene: 4.

The CDR3 here is CATSRAFGGTFF. Here the CDR3 DNA reads TGTGCCACCAGCAGAGCCTTTGGCGGTACTTTCTTT. This chain connects TRBV15 to TRBJ1-1; D not resolved. Trimming removed 1 base from V and 12 bases from J, with 12 bases in between. In germline, CDR1 is LNHNV, CDR2 YYDKDF (reference sequence). The CDR3 is 12 amino acids.

CDR3 DNA: TGTGCCAGCATGATGGGGGGACTGAACACTGAAGCTTTCTTT. Protein product: CASMMGGLNTEAFF. This sequence joins TRBV6-1 and TRBJ1-1; a possible D gene is TRBD1 (5 bases). CDR3 length: 14 residues. Germline CDR1 is MNHNS and CDR2 is SASEGT. The V gene lost 7 bases and the J gene lost 0 bases, with 12 bases spanning the gap.

The rearrangement joins TRBV28 to TRBJ2-7; 10 nucleotides agree with TRBD1. V dropped 5 bases and J dropped 5; count of bases not matched to a gene: 6. Germline V lookup: CDR1 MDHEN, CDR2 SYDVKM. This CDR3 comprises 14 residues. CDR3 DNA sequence: TGTGCCAGCAGTCTTGACAGGGGGCCTGACGAGCAGTACTTC. Translating gives CASSLDRGPDEQYF.

This chain links TRBV30 with TRBJ2-1, with a weak D call TRBD2 (6 bases). From germline, CDR1 is GTSNPN and CDR2 SVGIG (reference sequence). Between the trimmed V and J ends, which lost 1 base and 2 bases, there was a span of 12 bases. This CDR3 contains 15 residues. CDR3 sequence (DNA): TGTGCCTGGAGTGGGGAGGATGGACCCTACAATGAGCAGTTCTTC. The encoded protein is CAWSGEDGPYNEQFF.

The chain combines TRBV18 with TRBJ2-5; D unclear. Trimming pared 4 bases from V and 0 bases from J, leaving 6 bases between. This CDR3 contains 13 residues. The V gene's germline CDR1 is KGHSH and CDR2 LQKENI. CDR3 nucleotides: TGTGCCAGCTCACGTTCCGACCAAGAGACCCAGTACTTC. Translated: CASSRSDQETQYF.

The V gene is TRBV9, the J gene TRBJ1-4, with TRBD1 matching over 7 bases. The J segment lost 0 bases and the V segment lost 0 bases, leaving 2 bases of the junction unmatched. The CDR3 length is 16 residues. Germline V gene sequence: CDR1 SGDLS, CDR2 YYNGEE. The CDR3 is CASSVGTGSTNEKLFF. CDR3 nucleotides: TGTGCCAGCAGCGTAGGGACAGGCTCAACTAATGAAAAACTGTTTTTT.

The chain is built from TRBV12-5 and TRBJ1-2; D remains unclear. Trimming shortened V by 7 bases and J by 8 bases, and 20 bases separated the two germline ends. The CDR3 runs to 14 residues. In germline, CDR1 is LGHNT, CDR2 FRNRAP. CDR3 amino acids: CASAPGSGIQGYTF. CDR3 nucleotide sequence: TGTGCTAGTGCCCCTGGGTCGGGGATTCAGGGCTACACCTTC.

The V and J genes are TRBV7-9 and TRBJ2-2; TRBD1 agrees at 9 bases. Germline CDR1 reads SEHNR; CDR2 reads FQNEAQ (reference sequence). Losses at the gene ends were 5 bases for V and 7 bases for J; bases not matched to a gene: 5. There are 14 residues in the CDR3. The CDR3 DNA reads TGTGCCAGCAGCCTAAGGGGACAGGGCGGGGAGCTGTTTTTT. This sequence encodes CASSLRGQGGELFF.

DNA for the CDR3: TGTGCCTGGAGCCTTACGCTTAGCTCCTACGAGCAGTACTTC. Amino acids: CAWSLTLSSYEQYF. The V gene is TRBV30, the J gene TRBJ2-7; D is uncertain. Germline CDR1 is GTSNPN and CDR2 is SVGIG (reference sequence). The CDR3 totals 14 residues. Trimming removed 3 bases at V and 0 bases at J, with 12 bases between.

The rearrangement joins TRBV4-1 to TRBJ2-2; D perhaps matches TRBD2 (6 bases). Trimming took off 4 bases at V and 7 bases at J, with 13 bases between the two ends. Germline-derived CDR1 and CDR2 are MGHRA and YSYEKL. This CDR3 is 14 amino acids long. CDR3 bases: TGCGCCAGCAGCCTTACTAGCATAGGCGGGGAGCTGTTTTTT. Protein sequence: CASSLTSIGGELFF.